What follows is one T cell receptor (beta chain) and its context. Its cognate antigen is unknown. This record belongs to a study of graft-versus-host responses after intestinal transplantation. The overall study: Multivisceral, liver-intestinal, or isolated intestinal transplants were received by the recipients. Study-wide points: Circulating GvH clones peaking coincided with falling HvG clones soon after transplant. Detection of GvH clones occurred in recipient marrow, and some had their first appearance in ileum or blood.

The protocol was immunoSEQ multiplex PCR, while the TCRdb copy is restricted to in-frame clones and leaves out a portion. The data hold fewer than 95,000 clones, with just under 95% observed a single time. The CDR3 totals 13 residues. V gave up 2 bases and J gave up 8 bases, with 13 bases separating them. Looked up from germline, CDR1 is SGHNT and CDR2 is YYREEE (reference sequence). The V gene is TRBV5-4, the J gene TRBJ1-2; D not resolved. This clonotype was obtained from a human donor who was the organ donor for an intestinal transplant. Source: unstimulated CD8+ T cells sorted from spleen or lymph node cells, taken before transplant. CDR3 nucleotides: TGTGCCAGCAGCTTCGGGTTGGGTCGGGGCTACACCTTC. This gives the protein CASSFGLGRGYTF.